The subject of this entry is one TCR beta chain. Its antigen is unknown. This entry comes from a study of T cell responses to AZD1222 COVID-19 vaccine. Germline CDR1 is SGHDN and CDR2 is FVKESK. V lost 0 bases and J lost 6, with 10 bases in between. This CDR3 has 14 amino acids. Overall study results and limits: The study reported that nearly half of spike-specific TCRs target unmutated variant regions. With two AZD1222 doses given, Spike-specific TCR breadth and depth both rose. Among vaccine-associated CD4 TCRs, coverage spanned spike, with dominance at 160-218 and 743-854.

TCRdb's table, derived via immunoSEQ multiplex PCR, lists solely in-frame clones and lacks some. The sample yields roughly 150,000 clones, approximately 91% seen once. The sequence was collected from an adult who received the AZD1222 COVID-19 vaccine. Sequencing used peripheral blood, obtained 28 days after the second AZD1222 dose. V is TRBV14 and J is TRBJ2-3; a weak D match, TRBD2 (6 bases). The CDR3 coding sequence is TGTGCCAGCAGCCAAGACGGGACTCCCGATACGCAGTATTTT. Its translation: CASSQDGTPDTQYF.